The source of this TCR beta chain is a study of response to subunit inactivated influenza vaccine. Study results and caveats: Each seasonal influenza vaccination, the authors suggested, recruits few new T cells.

From germline, CDR1 is DFQATT and CDR2 SNEGSKA (reference sequence). The V end lost 0 bases, the J end lost 14 bases, and 10 bases lay between the germline ends. CDR3 length equals 10 residues. This clonotype was seen a few times. No antigen is known for it. MiXCR was run by TCRdb on the RT-PCR reads, yielding one entry per CDR3 protein. The sample carries about half a million distinct CDR3 sequences, roughly 11% recorded once. V gene TRBV20-1 combines with J gene TRBJ1-2; the D is unclear. This receptor was obtained from a man aged 45-60 years who received an inactivated influenza vaccine. The source was PBMCs from blood, collected more than 35 days after vaccination. The CDR3 spells CSAREGIGTF. CDR3 sequence (DNA): TGCAGTGCTAGAGAAGGAATCGGGACCTTC.